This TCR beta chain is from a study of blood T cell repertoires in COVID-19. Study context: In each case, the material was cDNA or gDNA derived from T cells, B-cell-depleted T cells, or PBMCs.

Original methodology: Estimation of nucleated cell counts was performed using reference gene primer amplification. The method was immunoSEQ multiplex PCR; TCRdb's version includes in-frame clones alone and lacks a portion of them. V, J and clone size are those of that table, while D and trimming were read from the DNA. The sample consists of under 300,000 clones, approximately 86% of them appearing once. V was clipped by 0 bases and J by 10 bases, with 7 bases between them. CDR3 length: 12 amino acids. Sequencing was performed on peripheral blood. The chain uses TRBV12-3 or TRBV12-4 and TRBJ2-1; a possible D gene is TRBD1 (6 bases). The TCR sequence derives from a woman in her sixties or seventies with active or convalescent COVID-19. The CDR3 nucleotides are TGTGCCAGCAGTTTAGCAGGGACAGAGCAGTTCTTC. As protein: CASSLAGTEQFF.